A single sample gave rise to the 11 T cell receptor beta chains below, sequenced in a study of blood T cells in healthy people across ages. For the second PCR, which ran for 7 to 11 cycles, a sample-barcoded 5' primer and a J-beta primer mix were used. One entry per CDR3 protein, called by TCRdb with MiXCR from the 5' RACE reads. The sample records around 1,000,000 distinct CDR3 sequences, 20% to 25% being singletons. Separately, the same data were catalogued under a study of T cells of mothers and their children.

The sample was blood. These receptors were obtained from a girl aged 2 to 10 in good health.

This clonotype was seen more than once but under ten times. The gene calls are TRBV28 and TRBJ2-1, with D possibly matching TRBD2 (7 bases). Germline CDR1 reads MDHEN; CDR2 reads SYDVKM. The ends were cut back, 3 bases at V and 4 bases at J, with 10 bases in the middle. The CDR3 totals 14 residues. The CDR3 DNA reads TGTGCCAGCAGTTTCGGGGGGCGTTACAATGAGCAGTTCTTC. Translating it yields CASSFGGRYNEQFF. The whole variable domain, remainder taken from reference TRBV28 and TRBJ2-1, is DVKVTQSSRYLVKRTGEKVFLECVQDMDHENMFWYRQDPGLGLRLIYFSYDVKMKEKGDIPEGYSVSREKKERFSLILESASTNQTSMYLCASSFGGRYNEQFFGPGTRLTVL.

The gene calls are TRBV7-9 and TRBJ2-5, with 7 bases fitting TRBD1. CDR3 length: 13 residues. The ends lost 5 bases at V and 4 bases at J; junction bases unmatched: 4. Per the germline V gene, CDR1 is SEHNR and CDR2 is FQNEAQ (reference sequence). CDR3 region: CASSEGQLETQYF. In DNA, the CDR3 is TGTGCCAGCAGCGAGGGACAGTTAGAGACCCAGTACTTC.

The table lists this clonotype with a few counts. The rearrangement joins TRBV6-4 to TRBJ2-3; TRBD1 aligns across 9 bases. Trimming at V came to 9 bases and at J to 4 bases, leaving 8 bases not matched to a gene. CDR3 size: 14 residues. Germline CDR1 MRHNA, CDR2 SNTAGT. CDR3 in amino acids: CARGRGQGPDTQYF. The CDR3 region has the DNA TGTGCCAGGGGCCGGGGACAGGGACCAGATACGCAGTATTTT.

The chain uses TRBV7-9 and TRBJ2-7; 7 positions match TRBD1. The germline V gene encodes CDR1 SEHNR and CDR2 FQNEAQ (reference sequence). This CDR3 is 13 amino acids long. The V gene end was trimmed by 4 bases and the J gene end by 7 bases; junction bases not matched to a gene: 7. CDR3 DNA: TGTGCCAGCAGCTACCGGGACAGACTGGAGCAGTACTTC. Its translation: CASSYRDRLEQYF.

This sequence joins TRBV7-8 and TRBJ2-7, with a possible D match to TRBD1 (5 bases). The CDR3 totals 14 residues. The V end was cut by 1 base, the J end by 5 bases, with 12 bases between. Per germline, CDR1 SGHVS and CDR2 FQNEAQ. The CDR3 coding sequence is TGTGCCAGCAGCTTAGGAGCAGGGTTGGACGAGCAGTACTTC. Translating it yields CASSLGAGLDEQYF.

This clonotype has a handful of counts. The chain carries TRBV7-2 and TRBJ2-1; D is uncertain. The CDR3 consists of 14 residues. From germline, CDR1 is SGHTA and CDR2 FQGNSA. V was pared by 4 bases and J by 2 bases, with 9 bases between. This CDR3 is CASSSRPTYNEQFF. In nucleotides, the CDR3 is TGTGCCAGCAGCTCCCGGCCCACCTACAATGAGCAGTTCTTC.

This clonotype turned up a few times. The genes are TRBV10-2 and TRBJ2-5, with 7 bases aligning to TRBD1. V was clipped by 3 bases and J by 3 bases; unmatched bases: 7. Germline V gives CDR1 WSHSY, CDR2 SAAADI. This CDR3 has 15 amino acids. In DNA, the CDR3 is TGCGCCAGCAGTGACCTGTACGACAGGGAAGAGACCCAGTACTTC. This gives the protein CASSDLYDREETQYF.

The chain is built from TRBV7-3 and TRBJ1-4, with 8 nucleotides matching TRBD1. The CDR3 totals 14 residues. Trimming cost V 4 bases and J 7 bases; bases outside gene matches: 5. Germline CDR1 and CDR2: SGHTA and FQGTGA. The CDR3 DNA reads as TGTGCCAGCAGCTCCCGGGACAGGAGTGAAAAACTGTTTTTT. The encoded protein is CASSSRDRSEKLFF.

This chain uses TRBV7-3 with TRBJ2-5; perhaps TRBD1 as D (6 bases). V shed 8 bases and J shed 0 bases, with 10 bases lying between them. The CDR3 is 13 amino acids. Germline V gene sequence: CDR1 SGHTA, CDR2 FQGTGA. The CDR3 spells CASAKGDQETQYF. The CDR3 nucleotides read TGTGCCAGCGCTAAGGGGGACCAAGAGACCCAGTACTTC.

This clonotype was observed a handful of times. This chain joins TRBV12-3 or TRBV12-4 and TRBJ1-2; tentatively, D is TRBD1 (6 bases). This CDR3 is built from 14 residues. V was clipped by 7 bases and J by 5 bases, with 17 bases between them. The CDR3 DNA reads TGTGCCAGCATCCAAACCGGGACACCATATGGCTACACCTTC. It translates to CASIQTGTPYGYTF.

This clonotype appeared a few times. This rearrangement joins TRBV20-1 to TRBJ2-5; the match to TRBD2 covers 7 bases. Trimming at V came to 6 bases and at J to 5 bases, leaving 6 bases not matched to a gene. CDR3 length: 12 residues. Germline loops: CDR1 DFQATT, CDR2 SNEGSKA (reference sequence). The CDR3 nucleotides are TGCAGTGCCACGACTAGCTCCGAGACCCAGTACTTC. Protein product: CSATTSSETQYF.